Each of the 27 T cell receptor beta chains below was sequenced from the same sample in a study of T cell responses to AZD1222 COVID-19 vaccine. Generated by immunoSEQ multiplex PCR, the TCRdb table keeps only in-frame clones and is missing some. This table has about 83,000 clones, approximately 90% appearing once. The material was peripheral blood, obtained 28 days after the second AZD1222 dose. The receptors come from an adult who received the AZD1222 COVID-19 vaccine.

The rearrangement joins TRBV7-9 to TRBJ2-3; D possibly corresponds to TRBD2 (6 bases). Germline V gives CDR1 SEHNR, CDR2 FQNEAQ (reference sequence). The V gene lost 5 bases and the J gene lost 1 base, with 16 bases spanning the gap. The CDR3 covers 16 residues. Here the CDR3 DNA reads TGTGCCAGCAGCCGAGGAGGGGTAGGGGGCACAGATACGCAGTATTTT. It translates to CASSRGGVGGTDTQYF. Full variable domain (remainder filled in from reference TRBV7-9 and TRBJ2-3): DTGVSQNPRHKITKRGQNVTFRCDPISEHNRLYWYRQTLGQGPEFLTYFQNEAQLEKSRLLSDRFSAERPKGSFSTLEIQRTEQGDSAMYLCASSRGGVGGTDTQYFGPGTRLTVL.

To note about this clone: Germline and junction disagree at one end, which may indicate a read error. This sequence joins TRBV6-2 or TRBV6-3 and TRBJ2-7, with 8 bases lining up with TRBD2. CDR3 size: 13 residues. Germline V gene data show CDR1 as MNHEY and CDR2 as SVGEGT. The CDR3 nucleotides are TGTGCCAGCAGTTACTTCGAACTTAGCGGGACTACCTTC. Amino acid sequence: CASSYFELSGTTF.

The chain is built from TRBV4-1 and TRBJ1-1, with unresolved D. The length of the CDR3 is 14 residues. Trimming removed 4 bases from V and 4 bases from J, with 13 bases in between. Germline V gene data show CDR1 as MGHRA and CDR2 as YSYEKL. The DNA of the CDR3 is TGCGCCAGCAGCCTCGAGAGGCTCGCCACTGAAGCTTTCTTT. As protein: CASSLERLATEAFF.

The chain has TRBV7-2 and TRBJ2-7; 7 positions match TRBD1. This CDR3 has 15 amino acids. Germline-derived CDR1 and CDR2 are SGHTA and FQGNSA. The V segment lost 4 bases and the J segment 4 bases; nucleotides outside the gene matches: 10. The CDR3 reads CASSSPRGQRYEQYF. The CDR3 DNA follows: TGTGCCAGCAGCTCACCCCGGGGACAGCGGTACGAGCAGTACTTC.

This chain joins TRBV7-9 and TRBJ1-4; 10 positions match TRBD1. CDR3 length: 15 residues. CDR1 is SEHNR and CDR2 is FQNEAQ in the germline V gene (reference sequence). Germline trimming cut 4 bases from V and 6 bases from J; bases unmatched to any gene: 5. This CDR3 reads CASSSLDRGDEKLFF. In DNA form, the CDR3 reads TGTGCCAGCAGCTCTCTGGACAGGGGGGATGAAAAACTGTTTTTT.

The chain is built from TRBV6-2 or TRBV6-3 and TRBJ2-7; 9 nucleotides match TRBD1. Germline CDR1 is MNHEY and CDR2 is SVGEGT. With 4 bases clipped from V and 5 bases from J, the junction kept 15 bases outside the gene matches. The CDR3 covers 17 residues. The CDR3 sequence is CASSSSIRTGAVHEQYF. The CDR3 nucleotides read TGTGCCAGCAGTTCCTCAATTAGGACAGGGGCTGTCCACGAGCAGTACTTC.

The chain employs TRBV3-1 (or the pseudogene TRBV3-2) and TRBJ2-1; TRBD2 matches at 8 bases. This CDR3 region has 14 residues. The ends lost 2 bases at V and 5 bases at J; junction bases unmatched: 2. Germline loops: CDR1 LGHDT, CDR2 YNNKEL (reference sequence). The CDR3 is CASSQSGSDNEQFF. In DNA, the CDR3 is TGTGCCAGCAGCCAAAGCGGGAGTGACAATGAGCAGTTCTTC.

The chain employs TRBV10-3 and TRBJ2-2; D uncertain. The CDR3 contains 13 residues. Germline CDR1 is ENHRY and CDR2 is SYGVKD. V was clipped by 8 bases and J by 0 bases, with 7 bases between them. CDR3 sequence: CAIWAANTGELFF. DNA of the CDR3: TGTGCCATCTGGGCTGCGAACACCGGGGAGCTGTTTTTT.

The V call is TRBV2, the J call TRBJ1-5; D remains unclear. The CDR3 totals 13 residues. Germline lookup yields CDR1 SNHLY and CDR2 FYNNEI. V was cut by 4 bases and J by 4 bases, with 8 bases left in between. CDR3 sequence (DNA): TGTGCCAGCAGTGGAGGATTAAATCAGCCCCAGCATTTT. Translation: CASSGGLNQPQHF.

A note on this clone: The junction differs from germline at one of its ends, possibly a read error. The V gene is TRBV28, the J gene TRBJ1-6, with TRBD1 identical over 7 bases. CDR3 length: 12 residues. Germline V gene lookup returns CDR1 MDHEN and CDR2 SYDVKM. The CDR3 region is CASSLVSGQRFF. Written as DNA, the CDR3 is TGTGCCAGCAGTTTGGTTTCGGGACAGAGGTTCTTT.

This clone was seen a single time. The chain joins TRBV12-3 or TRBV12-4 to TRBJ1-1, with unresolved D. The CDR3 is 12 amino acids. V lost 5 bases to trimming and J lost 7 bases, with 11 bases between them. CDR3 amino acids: CASSGDRLEAFF. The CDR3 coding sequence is TGTGCCAGCAGTGGGGATCGCCTTGAAGCTTTCTTT.

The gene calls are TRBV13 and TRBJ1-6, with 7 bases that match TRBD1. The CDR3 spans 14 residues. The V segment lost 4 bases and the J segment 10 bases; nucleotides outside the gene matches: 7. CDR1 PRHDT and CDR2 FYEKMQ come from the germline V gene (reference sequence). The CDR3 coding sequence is TGTGCCAGCAGCTCTCAGGGGGGGGAATCACCCCTCCACTTT. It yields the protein CASSSQGGESPLHF.

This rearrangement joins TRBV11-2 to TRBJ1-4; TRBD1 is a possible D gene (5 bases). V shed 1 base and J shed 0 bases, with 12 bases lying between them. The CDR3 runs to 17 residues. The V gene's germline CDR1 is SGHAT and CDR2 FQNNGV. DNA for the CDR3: TGTGCCAGCAGCTTAGTGGGGGGACTGGCAACTAATGAAAAACTGTTTTTT. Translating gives CASSLVGGLATNEKLFF. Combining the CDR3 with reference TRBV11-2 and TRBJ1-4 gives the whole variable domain EAGVAQSPRYKIIEKRQSVAFWCNPISGHATLYWYQQILGQGPKLLIQFQNNGVVDDSQLPKDRFSAERLKGVDSTLKIQPAKLEDSAVYLCASSLVGGLATNEKLFFGSGTQLSVL.

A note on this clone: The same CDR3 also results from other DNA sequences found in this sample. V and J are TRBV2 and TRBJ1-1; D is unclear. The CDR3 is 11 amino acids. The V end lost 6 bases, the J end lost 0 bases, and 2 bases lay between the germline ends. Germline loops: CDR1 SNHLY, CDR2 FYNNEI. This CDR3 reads CASRVNTEAFF. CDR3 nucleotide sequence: TGTGCCAGCAGGGTGAACACTGAAGCTTTCTTT.

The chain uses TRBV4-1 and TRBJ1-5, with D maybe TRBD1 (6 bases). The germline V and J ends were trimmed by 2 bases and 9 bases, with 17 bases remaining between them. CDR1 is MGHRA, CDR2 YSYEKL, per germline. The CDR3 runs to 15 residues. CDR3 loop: CASSQTTGRRWPQHF. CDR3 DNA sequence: TGCGCCAGCAGCCAAACGACAGGCCGGAGGTGGCCCCAGCATTTT.

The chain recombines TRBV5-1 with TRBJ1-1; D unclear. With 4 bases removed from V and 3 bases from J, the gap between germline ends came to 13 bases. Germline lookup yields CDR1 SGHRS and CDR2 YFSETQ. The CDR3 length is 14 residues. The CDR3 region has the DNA TGCGCCAGCAGCCCCGGGCCTATGGACACTGAAGCTTTCTTT. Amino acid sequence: CASSPGPMDTEAFF.

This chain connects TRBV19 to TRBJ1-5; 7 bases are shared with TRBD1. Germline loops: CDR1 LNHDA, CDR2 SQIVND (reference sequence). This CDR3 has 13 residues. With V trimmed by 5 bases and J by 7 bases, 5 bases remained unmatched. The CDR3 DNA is TGTGCCAGTAGTTCGGGACAGAGACAGCCCCAGCATTTT. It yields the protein CASSSGQRQPQHF.

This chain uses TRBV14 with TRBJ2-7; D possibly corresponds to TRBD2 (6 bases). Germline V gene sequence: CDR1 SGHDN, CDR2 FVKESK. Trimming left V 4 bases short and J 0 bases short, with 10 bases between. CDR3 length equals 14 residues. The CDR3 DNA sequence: TGTGCCAGCAGCCGCGGAGGGAGCTCCTACGAGCAGTACTTC. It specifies CASSRGGSSYEQYF. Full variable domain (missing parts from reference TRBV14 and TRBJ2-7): EAGVTQFPSHSVIEKGQTVTLRCDPISGHDNLYWYRRVMGKEIKFLLHFVKESKQDESGMPNNRFLAERTGGTYSTLKVQPAELEDSGVYFCASSRGGSSYEQYFGPGTRLTVT.

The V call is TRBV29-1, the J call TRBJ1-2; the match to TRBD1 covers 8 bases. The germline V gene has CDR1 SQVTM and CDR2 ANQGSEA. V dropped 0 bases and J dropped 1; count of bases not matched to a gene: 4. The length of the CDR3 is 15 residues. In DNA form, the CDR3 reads TGCAGCGTTGAAGATGAGGACAGGGATAACTATGGCTACACCTTC. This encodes CSVEDEDRDNYGYTF.

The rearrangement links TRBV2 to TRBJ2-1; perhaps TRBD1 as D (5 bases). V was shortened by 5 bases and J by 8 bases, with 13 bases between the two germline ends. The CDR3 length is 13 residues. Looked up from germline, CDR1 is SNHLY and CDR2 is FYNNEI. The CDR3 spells CASSLDTFYEQFF. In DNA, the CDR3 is TGTGCCAGCAGTCTGGACACCTTCTATGAGCAGTTCTTC. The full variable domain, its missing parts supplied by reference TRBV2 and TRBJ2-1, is EPEVTQTPSHQVTQMGQEVILRCVPISNHLYFYWYRQILGQKVEFLVSFYNNEISEKSEIFDDQFSVERPDGSNFTLKIRSTKLEDSAMYFCASSLDTFYEQFFGPGTRLTVL.

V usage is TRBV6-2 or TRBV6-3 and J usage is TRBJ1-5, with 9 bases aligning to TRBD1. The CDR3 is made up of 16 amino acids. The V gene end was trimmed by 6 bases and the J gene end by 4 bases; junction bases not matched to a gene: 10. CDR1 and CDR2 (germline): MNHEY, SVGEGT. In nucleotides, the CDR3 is TGTGCCAGCAGCCACCGCTTCGACAGGGGGAATCAGCCCCAGCATTTT. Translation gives CASSHRFDRGNQPQHF.

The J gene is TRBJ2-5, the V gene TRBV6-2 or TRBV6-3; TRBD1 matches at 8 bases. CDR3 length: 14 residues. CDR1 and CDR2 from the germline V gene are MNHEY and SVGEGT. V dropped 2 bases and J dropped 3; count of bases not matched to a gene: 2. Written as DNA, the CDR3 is TGTGCCAGCAGTTACCCGGACAGGGAAGAGACCCAGTACTTC. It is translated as CASSYPDREETQYF.

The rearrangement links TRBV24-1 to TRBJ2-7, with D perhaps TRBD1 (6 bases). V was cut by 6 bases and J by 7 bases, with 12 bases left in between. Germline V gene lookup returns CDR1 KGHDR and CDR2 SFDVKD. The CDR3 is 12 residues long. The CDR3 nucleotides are TGTGCCACCAGTAGGGACATCCGGGAGCAGTACTTC. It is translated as CATSRDIREQYF.

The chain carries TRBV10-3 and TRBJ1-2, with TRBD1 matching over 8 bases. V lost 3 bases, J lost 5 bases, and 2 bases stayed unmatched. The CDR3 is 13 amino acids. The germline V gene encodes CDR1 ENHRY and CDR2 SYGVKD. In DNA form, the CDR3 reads TGTGCCATCAGTGAAGGACAGGGATATGGCTACACCTTC. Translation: CAISEGQGYGYTF.

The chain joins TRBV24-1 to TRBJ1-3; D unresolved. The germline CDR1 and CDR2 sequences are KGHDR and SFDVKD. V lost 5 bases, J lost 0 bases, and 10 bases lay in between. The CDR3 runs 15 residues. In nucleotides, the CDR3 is TGTGCCACCAGTGGGAGGGTCAACTCTGGAAACACCATATATTTT. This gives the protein CATSGRVNSGNTIYF.

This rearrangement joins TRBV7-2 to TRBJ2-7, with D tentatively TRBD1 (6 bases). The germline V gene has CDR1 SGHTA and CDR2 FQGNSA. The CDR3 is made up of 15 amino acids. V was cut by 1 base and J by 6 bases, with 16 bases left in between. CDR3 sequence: CASSLEDSPGLEQYF. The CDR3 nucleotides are TGTGCCAGCAGCTTAGAGGACAGCCCGGGGCTCGAGCAGTACTTC.

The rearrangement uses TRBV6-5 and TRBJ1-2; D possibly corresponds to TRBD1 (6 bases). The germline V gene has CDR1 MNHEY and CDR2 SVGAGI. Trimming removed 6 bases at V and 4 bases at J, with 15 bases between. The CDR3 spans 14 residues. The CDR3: CASSPFRGGYGYTF. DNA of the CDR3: TGTGCCAGCAGCCCATTCAGGGGAGGCTATGGCTACACCTTC.